This is a list of T cell receptor beta chains from one sample in a study of T cells in Graves' hyperthyroidism and ophthalmopathy. TCRdb itself ran the multiplex PCR reads through MiXCR, one entry per CDR3 protein. The sample yields 200,000 to 250,000 distinct CDR3 sequences, 16% seen once. Sequences were obtained from blood. The receptor set was obtained from a young woman with Graves' ophthalmopathy. CDR3s include the opening cysteine and the closing phenylalanine or tryptophan. A D gene is named only where the DNA matches it firmly. Clone size is given for some rows only: seen once, a few or many times, or a class if the clone is expanded.

CDR3 protein | CDR3 DNA | D gene | clone size | J gene | V gene
CASSSKKGIDTQYF | TGTGCCAGTAGTTCCAAGAAGGGGATAGATACGCAGTATTTT | . | many | TRBJ2-3 | TRBV19
CASSHDRDPTRYNEQFF | TGTGCCAGCAGCCATGACAGGGACCCGACTCGCTACAATGAGCAGTTCTTC | TRBD1 | many | TRBJ2-1 | TRBV5-6
CAWTQGASTDTQYF | TGTGCCTGGACACAGGGGGCAAGCACAGATACGCAGTATTTT | TRBD1 | many | TRBJ2-3 | TRBV30
CSASRSDEQFF | TGCAGTGCTAGTCGTAGCGATGAGCAGTTCTTC | . | many | TRBJ2-1 | TRBV20-1
CASGLGRLSSGDTIYF | TGTGCTAGTGGTTTGGGACGCCTGAGCTCTGGAGACACCATATATTTT | . | . | TRBJ1-3 | TRBV12-5
CSASEGKTSYNEQFF | TGCAGTGCTAGTGAGGGAAAAACTTCCTACAATGAGCAGTTCTTC | . | many | TRBJ2-1 | TRBV20-1
CASSYTPTKQYF | TGTGCCAGCAGTTACACACCGACTAAGCAGTACTTC | . | many | TRBJ2-7 | TRBV6-2/TRBV6-3
CASRSSGRGGETQYF | TGTGCCAGCAGGTCGAGCGGGAGGGGGGGAGAGACCCAGTACTTC | TRBD2 | many | TRBJ2-5 | TRBV12-3/TRBV12-4
CASSPSLGAGRNEQFF | TGCGCCAGCAGCCCATCCTTGGGGGCAGGGCGGAATGAGCAGTTCTTC | . | few | TRBJ2-1 | TRBV4-3
CASRLRQGYEQYF | TGTGCCAGCAGACTTCGACAGGGTTACGAGCAGTACTTC | TRBD1 | many | TRBJ2-7 | TRBV3-1
CASMALPTDTQYF | TGTGCCAGCATGGCCCTCCCCACAGATACGCAGTATTTT | . | many | TRBJ2-3 | TRBV6-1
CSVTWGGTGELFF | TGCAGCGTCACCTGGGGGGGCACCGGGGAGCTGTTTTTT | TRBD2 | many | TRBJ2-2 | TRBV29-1
CASSWLGGYYEQYF | TGTGCCAGCAGTTGGTTGGGAGGGTATTACGAGCAGTACTTC | TRBD2 | many | TRBJ2-7 | TRBV27
CASSFSGRTYNEQFF | TGTGCCAGCAGTTTTAGCGGGAGAACCTACAATGAGCAGTTCTTC | TRBD2 | many | TRBJ2-1 | TRBV6-2/TRBV6-3
CASSEEGTGNTIYF | TGTGCCAGCAGTGAAGAGGGGACTGGAAACACCATATATTTT | . | . | TRBJ1-3 | TRBV6-1
CSARVGGEKETQYF | TGCAGTGCTAGAGTTGGTGGAGAGAAAGAGACCCAGTACTTC | . | many | TRBJ2-5 | TRBV20-1
CASSQGGLAGGGREQFF | TGTGCCAGCAGCCAAGGGGGGCTAGCGGGAGGTGGGCGTGAGCAGTTCTTC | TRBD2 | many | TRBJ2-1 | TRBV3-1
CASRLLGQGAREAFF | TGTGCCAGCAGACTCCTGGGACAGGGGGCAAGGGAAGCTTTCTTT | TRBD1 | . | TRBJ1-1 | TRBV28
CASSQMVADKNIQYF | TGCGCCAGCAGCCAAATGGTCGCGGACAAAAACATTCAGTACTTC | . | . | TRBJ2-4 | TRBV4-1
CASSRGGYNEQFF | TGTGCCAGCTCACGGGGGGGCTACAATGAGCAGTTCTTC | TRBD2 | many | TRBJ2-1 | TRBV18
CASSYEGYTEAFF | TGTGCCAGCAGTTACGAGGGGTACACTGAAGCTTTCTTT | . | many | TRBJ1-1 | TRBV6-1
CASAPLAGGETQYF | TGTGCCAGTGCACCGCTAGCTGGAGGGGAGACCCAGTACTTC | . | many | TRBJ2-5 | TRBV19
CASNPTVRTSAYEQYF | TGTGCCAGCAACCCAACGGTGAGGACTAGCGCCTACGAGCAGTACTTC | TRBD2 | . | TRBJ2-7 | TRBV28
CASSGSTGISAYEQYF | TGTGCCAGCAGTGGAAGTACAGGCATCAGCGCATACGAGCAGTACTTC | . | many | TRBJ2-7 | TRBV25-1
CASSGGQGARYSSYNEQFF | TGTGCCAGCAGCGGAGGACAGGGGGCGCGTTACAGCTCCTACAATGAGCAGTTCTTC | TRBD1 | . | TRBJ2-1 | TRBV6-2/TRBV6-3
CASNVAGSTDTQYF | TGTGCCAGCAACGTAGCGGGGAGCACAGATACGCAGTATTTT | TRBD2 | many | TRBJ2-3 | TRBV28
CASSPPDRGYGYTF | TGTGCCAGCAGCCCGCCCGACAGGGGCTATGGCTACACCTTC | TRBD1 | many | TRBJ1-2 | TRBV13
CGQQKNEKLFF | TGCGGCCAACAGAAAAATGAAAAACTGTTTTTT | . | many | TRBJ1-4 | TRBV20-1
CASRPWGRTEKLFF | TGTGCCAGCCGACCATGGGGACGGACTGAAAAACTGTTTTTT | . | . | TRBJ1-4 | TRBV2
CASSLEVGNPSYEQYF | TGTGCCAGCAGCTTGGAAGTTGGGAACCCCTCCTACGAGCAGTACTTC | . | . | TRBJ2-7 | TRBV5-4
CASSSDRPSYEQYF | TGTGCCAGCAGTTCGGACAGGCCCTCCTACGAGCAGTACTTC | TRBD1 | . | TRBJ2-7 | TRBV28
CSARSLLSSNQPQHF | TGCAGTGCTAGATCCCTCCTGAGTAGCAATCAGCCCCAGCATTTT | . | few | TRBJ1-5 | TRBV20-1
CATSRDRGSGTEAFF | TGTGCCACCAGCAGAGACAGAGGGTCGGGGACTGAAGCTTTCTTT | . | many | TRBJ1-1 | TRBV15
CASSYVDRLNQPQHF | TGTGCCAGCAGTTACGTCGACAGGCTCAATCAGCCCCAGCATTTT | . | many | TRBJ1-5 | TRBV28
CASSGLTAKNIQYF | TGTGCCAGCAGCGGCCTGACAGCCAAAAACATTCAGTACTTC | . | many | TRBJ2-4 | TRBV27
CASSQDLGETQYF | TGTGCCAGCAGCCAAGATTTGGGGGAGACCCAGTACTTC | . | many | TRBJ2-5 | TRBV14
CASSLGQGFFSSYEQYF | TGTGCCAGCAGCTTGGGACAGGGGTTTTTCTCATCCTACGAGCAGTACTTC | TRBD1 | many | TRBJ2-7 | TRBV5-8
CASSWGVLETQYF | TGTGCCAGCAGTTGGGGAGTTCTAGAGACCCAGTACTTC | . | many | TRBJ2-5 | TRBV28
CSVPGQGPYGYTF | TGCAGCGTGCCGGGACAGGGCCCTTATGGCTACACCTTC | TRBD1 | . | TRBJ1-2 | TRBV29-1
CASSTSGGRGAFF | TGTGCCAGCAGTACATCAGGGGGCCGGGGCGCTTTCTTT | TRBD1 | many | TRBJ1-1 | TRBV28
CSVEGRDRGDTQYF | TGCAGCGTTGAAGGCCGGGACAGGGGAGATACGCAGTATTTT | TRBD1 | many | TRBJ2-3 | TRBV29-1
CASTPIRTSGGAPEQFF | TGTGCCAGCACCCCGATACGGACTAGCGGGGGGGCCCCTGAGCAGTTCTTC | TRBD2 | once | TRBJ2-1 | TRBV6-1
CASSRSMWEGRTDTQYF | TGCGCCAGCAGCCGATCCATGTGGGAGGGTCGAACAGATACGCAGTATTTT | TRBD2 | many | TRBJ2-3 | TRBV5-1
CASSFLDRNYEQYF | TGTGCCAGCAGTTTTTTGGACAGGAATTACGAGCAGTACTTC | TRBD1 | many | TRBJ2-7 | TRBV27
CASSLARDSSTDTQYF | TGCGCCAGCAGCTTGGCTCGGGACAGCAGCACAGATACGCAGTATTTT | TRBD1 | many | TRBJ2-3 | TRBV5-1
CASSVPGQDWETQYF | TGTGCCAGCAGTGTCCCGGGACAGGATTGGGAGACCCAGTACTTC | TRBD1 | many | TRBJ2-5 | TRBV6-1
CASSLPGLAGDTGELFF | TGTGCCAGCAGCTTGCCCGGACTAGCGGGAGACACCGGGGAGCTGTTTTTT | TRBD2 | . | TRBJ2-2 | TRBV7-2
CASSTGPGGPSEKLFF | TGCGCCAGCAGCACGGGACCCGGTGGTCCCAGTGAAAAACTGTTTTTT | . | many | TRBJ1-4 | TRBV5-1
CASSLIRTSGADTQYF | TGTGCCAGCAGCTTGATTCGGACTAGCGGGGCAGATACGCAGTATTTT | TRBD2 | once | TRBJ2-3 | TRBV5-5
CASSFLLQGAGGYTF | TGTGCCAGCAGCTTCCTCCTCCAGGGGGCGGGAGGCTACACCTTC | TRBD1 | many | TRBJ1-2 | TRBV7-8
CAWSASGGARNEQFF | TGTGCCTGGAGTGCTAGCGGGGGGGCTAGAAATGAGCAGTTCTTC | TRBD2 | many | TRBJ2-1 | TRBV30
CASSPRWYQETQYF | TGTGCCAGCAGTCCCCGATGGTACCAAGAGACCCAGTACTTC | . | many | TRBJ2-5 | TRBV27
CASSSTGALYEQYF | TGTGCCAGCAGTTCGACAGGGGCTCTCTACGAGCAGTACTTC | TRBD1 | many | TRBJ2-7 | TRBV12-3/TRBV12-4
CASSWGLAGGRADTQYF | TGTGCCAGCAGCTGGGGACTAGCGGGGGGCCGTGCAGATACGCAGTATTTT | TRBD2 | many | TRBJ2-3 | TRBV5-6
CASSFTLPNTGELFF | TGTGCCAGCAGTTTCACACTTCCGAACACCGGGGAGCTGTTTTTT | . | many | TRBJ2-2 | TRBV28
CASSFQGRYEQYF | TGTGCCAGCAGTTTCCAGGGGCGGTACGAGCAGTACTTC | . | many | TRBJ2-7 | TRBV27